These T cell receptor beta chains were read from a single sample in a study of T-cell memory formation after mild COVID-19. TCRdb recomputed calls from the 5' RACE reads with MiXCR, one row per CDR3 protein. The table lists 80,000 to 90,000 distinct CDR3 sequences, roughly 25% of them singletons, with roughly 39% in the top ten. Sequenced input: PBMCs or a T cell subset sorted from them (not recorded which). Receptors originate from a young man who had mild COVID-19 (a few samples of this study predate the infection). Cell type and time point are not known. Each CDR3 is given with its conserved first and last residue. A D gene is named only where the DNA matches it firmly. Size is stated for part of the rows, as once, few or many counts, or as a class when the clone is expanded.

few,TRBV29-1,TRBJ2-1,-,CSVGHNEQFF,TGCAGCGTTGGGCACAATGAGCAGTTCTTC
once,TRBV5-5,TRBJ2-5,TRBD1,CASSSGTGLWETQYF,TGTGCCAGCAGCTCCGGGACAGGGCTTTGGGAGACCCAGTACTTC
-,TRBV7-9,TRBJ1-5,-,CASSLAGINQPQHF,TGTGCCAGCAGCTTAGCCGGGATCAATCAGCCCCAGCATTTT
-,TRBV6-5,TRBJ1-5,-,CASSSTGRGNQPQHF,TGTGCCAGCAGTTCCACAGGCCGAGGCAATCAGCCCCAGCATTTT
-,TRBV15,TRBJ2-7,-,CATSRDGRENYEQYF,TGTGCCACCAGCAGAGATGGCCGGGAGAACTACGAGCAGTACTTC
-,TRBV5-1,TRBJ2-1,-,CASSPGSLKDEQFF,TGCGCCAGCAGCCCGGGCTCCCTGAAGGATGAGCAGTTCTTC
-,TRBV6-5,TRBJ2-1,-,CASSIQGNNEQFF,TGTGCCAGCAGTATACAGGGAAACAATGAGCAGTTCTTC
few,TRBV25-1,TRBJ1-1,-,CASSSPVLNTEAFF,TGTGCCAGCAGTAGTCCGGTACTGAACACTGAAGCTTTCTTT
few,TRBV3-1,TRBJ1-1,-,CASSQDPPGIEAFF,TGTGCCAGCAGCCAAGATCCCCCAGGCATTGAAGCTTTCTTT
-,TRBV7-9,TRBJ2-4,TRBD2,CASSLDPASGGKNIQYF,TGTGCCAGCAGCTTAGACCCCGCTAGCGGGGGGAAAAACATTCAGTACTTC